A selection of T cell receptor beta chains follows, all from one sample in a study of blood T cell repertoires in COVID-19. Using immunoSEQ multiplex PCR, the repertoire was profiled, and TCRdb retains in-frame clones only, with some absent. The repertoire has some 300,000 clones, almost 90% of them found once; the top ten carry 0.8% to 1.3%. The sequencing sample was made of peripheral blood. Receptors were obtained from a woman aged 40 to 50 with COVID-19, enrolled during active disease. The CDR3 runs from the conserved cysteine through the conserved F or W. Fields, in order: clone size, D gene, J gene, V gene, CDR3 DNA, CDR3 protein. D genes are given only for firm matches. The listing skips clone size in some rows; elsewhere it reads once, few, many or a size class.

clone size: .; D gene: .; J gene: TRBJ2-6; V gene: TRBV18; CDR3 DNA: TGTGCCAGCTCACCACTCCTGACAGAATCCTCTGGGGCCAACGTCCTGACTTTC; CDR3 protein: CASSPLLTESSGANVLTF
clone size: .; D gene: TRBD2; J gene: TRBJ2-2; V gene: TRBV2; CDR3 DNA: TGTGCCAGCAGTGAAACTAGCGGGCGCACCGGGGAGCTGTTTTTT; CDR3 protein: CASSETSGRTGELFF
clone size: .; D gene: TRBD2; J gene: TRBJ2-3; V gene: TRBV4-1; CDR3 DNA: TGCGCCAGCAGCCATCGTACTAGCGGCACAGATACGCAGTATTTT; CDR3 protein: CASSHRTSGTDTQYF
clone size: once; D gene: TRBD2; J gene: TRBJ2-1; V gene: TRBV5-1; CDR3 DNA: TGCGCCAGCTATTTTGAAGCGGGGGGCCCAACGTACAATGAGCAGTTCTTC; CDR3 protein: CASYFEAGGPTYNEQFF
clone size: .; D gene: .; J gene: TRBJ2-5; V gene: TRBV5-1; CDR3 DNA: TGCGCCAGCAGCCGCCCGGGCCAAGAGACCCAGTACTTC; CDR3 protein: CASSRPGQETQYF
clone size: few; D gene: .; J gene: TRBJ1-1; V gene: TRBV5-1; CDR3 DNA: TGCGCCAGCAGCCGAGTTCCCCAGGGGCCTGAAGCTTTCTTT; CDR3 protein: CASSRVPQGPEAFF
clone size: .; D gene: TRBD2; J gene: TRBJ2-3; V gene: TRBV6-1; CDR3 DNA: TGTGCCAGCAGTGAAGTATTAGCGGGAAACACAGATACGCAGTATTTT; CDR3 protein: CASSEVLAGNTDTQYF
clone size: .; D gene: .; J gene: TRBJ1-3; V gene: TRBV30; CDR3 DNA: TGTGCCTGGCAAACTTCCTCTGGAAACACCATATATTTT; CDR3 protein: CAWQTSSGNTIYF
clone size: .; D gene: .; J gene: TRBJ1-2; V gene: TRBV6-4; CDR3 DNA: TGTGCCAGCAGTGACTCTGGGACTGCCTCTATTGGCTACACCTTC; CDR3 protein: CASSDSGTASIGYTF
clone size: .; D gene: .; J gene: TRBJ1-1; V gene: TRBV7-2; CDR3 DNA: TGTGCCAGCAGCCCCGAGGGGGTAGTGGACACTGAAGCTTTCTTT; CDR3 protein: CASSPEGVVDTEAFF
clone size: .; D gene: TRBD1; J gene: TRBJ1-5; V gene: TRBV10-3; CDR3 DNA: TGTGCCATCAGTCCAGGGGGCGGGCAGCCCCAGCATTTT; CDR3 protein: CAISPGGGQPQHF
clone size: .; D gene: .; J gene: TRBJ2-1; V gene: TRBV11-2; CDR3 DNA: TGTGCCAGCAGCTCTCCTCGGGGGATGTCCTACAATGAGCAGTTCTTC; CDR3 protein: CASSSPRGMSYNEQFF
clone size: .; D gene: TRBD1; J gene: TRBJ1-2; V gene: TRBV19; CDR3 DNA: TGTGCCAGTAGACCGGGACAGGGCGAGAGGGCTAACTATGGCTACACCTTC; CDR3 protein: CASRPGQGERANYGYTF
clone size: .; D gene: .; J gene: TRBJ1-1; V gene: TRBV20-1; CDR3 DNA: TGCAGTGCGGCCCCGGGCACTGAAGCTTTCTTT; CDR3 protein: CSAAPGTEAFF
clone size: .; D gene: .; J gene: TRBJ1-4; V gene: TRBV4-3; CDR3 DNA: TGCGCCAGCAGCCGCTCCCAAGCTGGGGCGAATGAAAAACTGTTTTTT; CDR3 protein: CASSRSQAGANEKLFF
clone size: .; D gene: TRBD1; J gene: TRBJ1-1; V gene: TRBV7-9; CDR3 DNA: TGTGCCAGCAGCTTGTCAAGATTTCGACAGGGATACACTGAAGCTTTCTTT; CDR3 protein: CASSLSRFRQGYTEAFF
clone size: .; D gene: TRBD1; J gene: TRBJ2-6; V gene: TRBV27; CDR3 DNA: TGTGCCAGCAGTAATTACGGGACAGTGACCCCTGGGGCCAACGTCCTGACTTTC; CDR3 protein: CASSNYGTVTPGANVLTF
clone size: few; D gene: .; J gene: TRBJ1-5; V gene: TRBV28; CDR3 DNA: TGTGCCAGCAATCGGGATAGCAATCAGCCCCAGCATTTT; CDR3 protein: CASNRDSNQPQHF
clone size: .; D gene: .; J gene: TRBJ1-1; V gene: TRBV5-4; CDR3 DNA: TGTGCCAGCAGAAGGGACTCCCAAAGTTATGGAGCTTTCTTT; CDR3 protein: CASRRDSQSYGAFF
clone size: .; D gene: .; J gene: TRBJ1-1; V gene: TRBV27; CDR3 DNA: TGTGCCACCCTTGTTAGGGGGGGTACTGAAGCTTTCTTT; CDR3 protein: CATLVRGGTEAFF
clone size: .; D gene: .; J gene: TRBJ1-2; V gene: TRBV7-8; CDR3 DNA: TGTGCCAGCAGCTTATTGGGGGACTCTGGCTACACCTTC; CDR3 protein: CASSLLGDSGYTF
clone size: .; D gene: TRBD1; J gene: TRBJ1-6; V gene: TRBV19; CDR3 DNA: TGTGCCAGTAGTATTTCGGGACAGGGGGACGGTTCACCCCTCCACTTT; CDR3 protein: CASSISGQGDGSPLHF
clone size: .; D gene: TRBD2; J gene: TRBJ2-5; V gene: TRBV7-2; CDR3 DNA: TGTGCCAGCAGCTGGCCCGGGCGGGGGAAAGAGACCCAGTACTTC; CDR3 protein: CASSWPGRGKETQYF
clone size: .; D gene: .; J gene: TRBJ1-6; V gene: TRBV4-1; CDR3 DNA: TGCGCCAGCAGCCCGCGGGGGGGAGGTAATTCACCCCTCCACTTT; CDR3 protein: CASSPRGGGNSPLHF
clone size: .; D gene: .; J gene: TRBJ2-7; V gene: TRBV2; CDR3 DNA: TGTGCCAGCAGCGGTTTGATCAGGGCCGGCGAGCAGTACTTC; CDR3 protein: CASSGLIRAGEQYF
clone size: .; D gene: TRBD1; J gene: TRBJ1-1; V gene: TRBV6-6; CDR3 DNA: TGTGCCAGCAGTTACCCTATACAGGGGATTTGGACTGAAGCTTTCTTT; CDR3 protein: CASSYPIQGIWTEAFF
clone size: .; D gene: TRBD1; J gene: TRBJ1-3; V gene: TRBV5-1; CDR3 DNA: TGCGCCAGCAGCTCCACGGTACAGGGGCTGGGGAACACCATATATTTT; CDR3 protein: CASSSTVQGLGNTIYF
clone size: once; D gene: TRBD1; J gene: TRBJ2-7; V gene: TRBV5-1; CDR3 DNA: TGCGCCAGCAGCTTGGGAACCGGGACAGTCACCTACGAGCAGTACTTC; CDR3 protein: CASSLGTGTVTYEQYF
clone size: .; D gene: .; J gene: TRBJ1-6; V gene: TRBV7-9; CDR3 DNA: TGTGCCAGCTCGCGGGATTCACCCCTCCACTTT; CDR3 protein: CASSRDSPLHF
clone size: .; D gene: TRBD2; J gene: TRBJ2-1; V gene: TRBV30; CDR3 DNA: TGTGCCTGGAGCCAACTAGCGGGAGGTTACTACAATGAGCAGTTCTTC; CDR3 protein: CAWSQLAGGYYNEQFF
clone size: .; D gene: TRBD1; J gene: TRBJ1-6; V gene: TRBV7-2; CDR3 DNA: TGTGCCAGCAGGATAGGGACAGTTAGCTCCTATAATTCACCCCTCCACTTT; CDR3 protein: CASRIGTVSSYNSPLHF
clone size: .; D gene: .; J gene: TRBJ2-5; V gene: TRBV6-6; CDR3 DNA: TGTGCCAGCAGAACTAGGGGGGAGACCCAGTACTTC; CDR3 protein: CASRTRGETQYF
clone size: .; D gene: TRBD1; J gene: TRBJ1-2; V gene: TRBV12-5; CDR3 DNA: TGTGCTAGTGGTTGGGGACAGGGGTATGGCTACACCTTC; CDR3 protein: CASGWGQGYGYTF
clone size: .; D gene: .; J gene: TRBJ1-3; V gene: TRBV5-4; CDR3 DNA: TGTGCCAGCAGTCTACCGGGGGGCGAAGGTGGAAACACCATATATTTT; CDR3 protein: CASSLPGGEGGNTIYF
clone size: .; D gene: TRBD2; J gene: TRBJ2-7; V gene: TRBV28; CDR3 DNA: TGTGCCAGCAGTTTCGGGGTAGCGGGAGGGCGAGCCTACGAGCAGTACTTC; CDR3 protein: CASSFGVAGGRAYEQYF
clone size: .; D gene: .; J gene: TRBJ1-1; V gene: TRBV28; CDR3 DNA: TGTGCCAGCAGTGAGGGAAGCACTGAAGCTTTCTTT; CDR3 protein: CASSEGSTEAFF
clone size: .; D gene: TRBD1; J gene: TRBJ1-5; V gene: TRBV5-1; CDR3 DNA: TGCGCCAGCAGCTTGGCAGGGGGCGACCAGCCCCAGCATTTT; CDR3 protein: CASSLAGGDQPQHF
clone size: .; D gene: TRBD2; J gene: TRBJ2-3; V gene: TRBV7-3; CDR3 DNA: TGTGCCAGCAGCTTAACGGCCGGAGGACTAGCGGCCCGCACAGATACGCAGTATTTT; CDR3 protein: CASSLTAGGLAARTDTQYF
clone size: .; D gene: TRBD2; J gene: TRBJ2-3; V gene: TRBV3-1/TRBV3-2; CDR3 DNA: TGTGCCAGCAGCCATCTAGCGGGAAAGAGGTCGGATACGCAGTATTTT; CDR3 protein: CASSHLAGKRSDTQYF
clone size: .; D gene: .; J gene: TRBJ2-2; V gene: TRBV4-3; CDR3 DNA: TGCGCCAGCAGCGCGGGTGTATCGTACACCGGGGAGCTGTTTTTT; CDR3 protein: CASSAGVSYTGELFF
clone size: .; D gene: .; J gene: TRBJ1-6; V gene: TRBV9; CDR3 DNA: TGTGCCAGCAGCGATGAAAGACGAGGGAGGATTTCACCCCTCCACTTT; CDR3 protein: CASSDERRGRISPLHF
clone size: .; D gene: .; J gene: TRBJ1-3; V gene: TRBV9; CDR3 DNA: TGTGCCAGCAGCCCAAAAGACCCACAGGGACTAGTTTCTGGAAACACCATATATTTT; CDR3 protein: CASSPKDPQGLVSGNTIYF
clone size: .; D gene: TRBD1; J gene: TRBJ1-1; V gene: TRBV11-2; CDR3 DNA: TGTGCCAGCAGCCCACCGATAAGGGGACAGGGGGCGGTTTCTGGAGCTTTCTTT; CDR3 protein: CASSPPIRGQGAVSGAFF
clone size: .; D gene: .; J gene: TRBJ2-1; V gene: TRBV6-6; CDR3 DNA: TGTGCCAGCAGCCGACCCGGTGCTACCTACAATGAGCAGTTCTTC; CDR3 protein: CASSRPGATYNEQFF
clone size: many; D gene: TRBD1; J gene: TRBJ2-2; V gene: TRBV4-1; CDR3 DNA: TGCGCCAGCAGCCAAGAAGACAGGGGATATTCGAACACCGGGGAGCTGTTTTTT; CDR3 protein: CASSQEDRGYSNTGELFF
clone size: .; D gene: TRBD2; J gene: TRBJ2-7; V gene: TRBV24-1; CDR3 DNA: TGTGCCACCAGTTTCGGGAGGGGGTCGGTGGAGCAGTACTTC; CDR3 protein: CATSFGRGSVEQYF